One sample yielded the 7 T cell receptor beta chains listed below, sequenced in a study of cytomegalovirus exposure and HLA in healthy donors (dated by TCRdb to 2017 to 2019). Libraries were made using the immunoSEQ multiplex PCR assay. For the multiplex PCR, a mixture combining 60 forward primers for TCR Vbeta segments and 13 reverse primers for TCR Jbeta segments was used. The table comes from immuneACCESS by way of TCRdb, which keeps in-frame sequences with V and J called. Part of the clones is missing from these tables; in studies checked, under half for an unresolved V gene and the rest for unknown reasons. This sample lists approximately 130,000 clones; 65% to 80% were detected once. The top ten clones comprise about 1.8% of the sample. Sequencing was carried out using PBMCs. These receptors all come from a woman between 40 and 55 years old in good health and CMV-seronegative.

The chain recombines TRBV5-1 with TRBJ2-3, with 9 positions matching TRBD2. With 4 bases clipped from V and 0 bases from J, the junction kept 6 bases outside the gene matches. Germline CDR1 SGHRS, CDR2 YFSETQ. The CDR3 has 16 residues. The CDR3 loop reads CASSLRAGGSTDTQYF. CDR3 coding DNA: TGCGCCAGCAGCCTCCGAGCGGGGGGAAGCACAGATACGCAGTATTTT.

The table lists this clone with a count of one. V is TRBV11-3 and J is TRBJ2-3, with D unresolved. CDR1 SGHNT and CDR2 YENEEA come from the germline V gene. The CDR3 covers 13 residues. The V end lost 3 bases, the J end lost 2 bases, and 6 bases lay between the germline ends. Here the CDR3 reads CASSFSHTDTQYF. CDR3 sequence (DNA): TGTGCCAGCAGCTTTAGCCACACAGATACGCAGTATTTT.

The chain links TRBV7-8 to TRBJ1-6, with 11 positions matching TRBD1. The germline gives CDR1 SGHVS, CDR2 FQNEAQ. The CDR3 is 17 amino acids. The trim removed 3 bases at V and 8 bases at J, leaving 9 bases unmatched. The CDR3 DNA reads TGTGCCAGCAGCTTGCTTGGCCTGGGACAGGGGGATTCACCCCTCCACTTT. It specifies CASSLLGLGQGDSPLHF.

V is TRBV11-3 and J is TRBJ2-2; TRBD1 agrees at 7 bases. Germline V CDR1 and CDR2: SGHNT, YENEEA. The ends lost 9 bases at V and 1 base at J; junction bases unmatched: 2. The CDR3 contains 13 residues. The CDR3 region has the DNA TGTGCCAGAACAGGGGAGAACACCGGGGAGCTGTTTTTT. Protein product: CARTGENTGELFF. Looking up the rest from reference TRBV11-3 and TRBJ2-2 gives the full variable domain: EAGVVQSPRYKIIEKKQPVAFWCNPISGHNTLYWYLQNLGQGPELLIRYENEEAVDDSQLPKDRFSAERLKGVDSTLKIQPAELGDSAVYLCARTGENTGELFFGEGSRLTVL.

The rearrangement uses TRBV6-4 and TRBJ2-1; 8 bases map to TRBD2. V lost 4 bases, J lost 4 bases, and 9 bases stayed unmatched. CDR3 size: 16 residues. Looked up from germline, CDR1 is MRHNA and CDR2 is SNTAGT. The CDR3 region is CASSGSGPGGYNEQFF. In DNA, the CDR3 is TGTGCCAGCAGTGGTTCGGGACCGGGGGGGTACAATGAGCAGTTCTTC.

The rearrangement uses TRBV6-5 and TRBJ2-1, with D perhaps matching TRBD2 (5 bases). This CDR3 region has 14 residues. Per germline, CDR1 MNHEY and CDR2 SVGAGI. The ends were cut back, 0 bases at V and 2 bases at J, with 5 bases in the middle. The chain's CDR3 is CASSYSGAYNEQFF. DNA of the CDR3: TGTGCCAGCAGTTACTCCGGGGCCTACAATGAGCAGTTCTTC.

V usage is TRBV5-1 and J usage is TRBJ1-1, with D possibly TRBD1 on 5 matching bases. The germline gives CDR1 SGHRS, CDR2 YFSETQ. Deletions cut 0 bases from V and 6 bases from J, with 9 bases between. The CDR3 loop spans 13 amino acids. In nucleotides, the CDR3 is TGCGCCAGCAGCTTGGCGGACAAATCTGAAGCTTTCTTT. Translating gives CASSLADKSEAFF.